This TCR beta chain was sequenced during a study of CD8 T cells in Susac syndrome. Study-wide results and caveats: TCR sequencing and HLA analysis covered a relatively small number of individuals.

Per the germline V gene, CDR1 is SGHVS and CDR2 is FQNEAQ. The V gene lost 5 bases and the J gene lost 7 bases, with 14 bases spanning the gap. The CDR3 contains 13 residues. As regards this clonotype: Its antigen remains unknown.

Reverse transcription of about 0.45 to 1 ug RNA was carried out with random hexamers. TCRdb called the immunoSEQ multiplex PCR reads again in MiXCR, with one record for every CDR3 protein. The sample includes about 210,000 distinct CDR3 sequences, about 94% seen only once; the top ten take 0.1%. Sequencing of TCR beta was carried out in blood CD8+ and CD4+ T cells. Healthy donors formed controls matched for age and sex. Negative isolation yielded CD4+ and CD8+ T cells, and FACS enriched TEMRA cells. The chain uses TRBV7-8 and TRBJ1-2; D uncertain. The receptor comes from a human donor in good health. Sequencing was performed on CD4+ T cells from PBMCs. CDR3 DNA: TGTGCCAGCAGCCCGGATAAGGCTCTTGGCTACACCTTC. Amino acid sequence: CASSPDKALGYTF.